The 9 T cell receptor beta chains listed next were all sequenced from one sample in a study of blood T cell repertoires in COVID-19. The repertoire was sequenced with immunoSEQ multiplex PCR; TCRdb's copy has only in-frame clones and lacks some. Among about 270,000 clones listed, around 86% were seen once. Sequencing was performed on PBMCs or T cells enriched from blood (not recorded which). The origin of the receptors is a woman aged 18-29 years who had recovered from COVID-19.

The V and J genes are TRBV2 and TRBJ2-1, with 9 bases lining up with TRBD2. Germline trimming cut 0 bases from V and 4 bases from J; bases unmatched to any gene: 7. The CDR3 runs to 17 residues. CDR1 and CDR2 from the germline V gene are SNHLY and FYNNEI. DNA of the CDR3: TGTGCCAGCAGTGAAGCGAAGGGACTAGCAGTTTACAATGAGCAGTTCTTC. Protein: CASSEAKGLAVYNEQFF.

This clone has just one count. The rearrangement links TRBV28 to TRBJ1-5; the D gene is possibly TRBD1 (6 bases). The V and J ends lost 8 bases and 1 base respectively, with 18 bases between them. The length of the CDR3 is 16 residues. CDR1 and CDR2 from the germline V gene are MDHEN and SYDVKM. For the CDR3, the DNA is TGTGCCAGCCGGTCCATCACACAGGGAAGCAATCAGCCCCAGCATTTT. Its translation is CASRSITQGSNQPQHF.

J is TRBJ1-2 and V is TRBV4-3; weak D call: TRBD1 (5 bases). The CDR3 length is 15 residues. From germline, CDR1 is LGHNA and CDR2 YSLEER. Trimming took 2 bases from V and 5 from J, leaving 15 bases between them. DNA for the CDR3: TGCGCCAGCAGCCAACATGAGCGACAGTCTTATGGCTACACCTTC. It yields the protein CASSQHERQSYGYTF.

This chain joins TRBV30 and TRBJ1-1, with D perhaps matching TRBD1 (6 bases). The CDR3 length is 16 residues. Between the trimmed V and J ends, which lost 0 bases and 0 bases, there was a span of 14 bases. Germline CDR1 reads GTSNPN; CDR2 reads SVGIG (reference sequence). The CDR3 nucleotides are TGTGCCTGGAGTGTTGGTCCCAGGGGTATGAACACTGAAGCTTTCTTT. Protein product: CAWSVGPRGMNTEAFF.

The chain carries TRBV6-2 or TRBV6-3 and TRBJ1-2, with TRBD1 matching 8 bases. The CDR3 has 14 amino acids. The junction had 7 bases not matched to a gene; V was cut back by 6 bases and J by 4 bases. CDR1 and CDR2 (germline): MNHEY, SVGEGT. CDR3 protein: CASSELGTGYGYTF. In DNA, the CDR3 is TGTGCCAGCAGCGAACTCGGGACAGGCTATGGCTACACCTTC.

V usage is TRBV21-1 and J usage is TRBJ2-7; the DNA was not compared with TRBD1, the D call given in the table. TRBV21-1 is an annotated pseudogene. There are 18 residues in the CDR3. The CDR3, as DNA: TGTGCCAGCAGCACAGGGGACAGACAGGGCTCGAGCTCCTACGAGCAGTACTTC. Amino acids: CASSTGDRQGSSSYEQYF.

The chain employs TRBV7-7 and TRBJ2-5; D may be TRBD2 (6 bases). V lost 5 bases and J lost 0, with 13 bases in between. The CDR3 sequence is 15 residues long. Per germline, CDR1 SSHAT and CDR2 FNYEAQ (reference sequence). CDR3 nucleotides: TGTGCCAGCAGCATTAGCGGAGGGGACCAAGAGACCCAGTACTTC. This encodes CASSISGGDQETQYF.

The chain employs TRBV19 and TRBJ1-2; a weak D match, TRBD1 (6 bases). Trimming removed 7 bases at V and 4 bases at J, with 16 bases between. This CDR3 is built from 14 residues. The germline gives CDR1 LNHDA, CDR2 SQIVND (reference sequence). The CDR3 DNA reads as TGTGCCAGTACCACGGGGGGGGCTGGCTATGGCTACACCTTC. Its translation: CASTTGGAGYGYTF.

The chain recombines TRBV4-3 with TRBJ2-3; possible D gene TRBD2, 6 bases. Looked up from germline, CDR1 is LGHNA and CDR2 is YSLEER. Trimming took 0 bases from V and 1 from J, leaving 11 bases between them. CDR3 length: 16 residues. This chain's CDR3 is CASSQERRGGTDTQYF. CDR3 in DNA: TGCGCCAGCAGCCAAGAGCGGCGGGGCGGCACAGATACGCAGTATTTT.